This T cell receptor beta chain is from a study of cytomegalovirus exposure and HLA in healthy donors. Whole-study results and caveats: A previous analysis found most TCR beta V segments productive roughly 87% or roughly 30% of the time.

Researchers ran the PCR with 60 Vbeta and 13 Jbeta primers. TCRdb's copy holds only in-frame clones and misses some; the assay was immunoSEQ multiplex PCR. Among fewer than 65,000 clones, roughly 80% were seen once, and the ten largest hold 1.6%. This clone was seen more than once but under ten times. Its cognate antigen is unknown. The identical CDR3 is also encoded by other nucleotide sequences in the sample. Sequencing was carried out using PBMCs. The clonotype comes from a man aged 25 to 45 in good health and CMV-seronegative.

The DNA of the CDR3 is TGTGCCAGCAGCTTGGGAGGAGGGGAGACCCAGTACTTC. It yields the protein CASSLGGGETQYF. The chain uses TRBV5-6 and TRBJ2-5; D is possibly TRBD2 (6 bases). V lost 0 bases and J 5 bases, leaving 8 bases between the germline ends. The CDR3 runs to 13 residues. Germline loops: CDR1 SGHDT, CDR2 YYEEEE.